These T cell receptor beta chains were read from a single sample in a study of relationships among human T cell subsets. Via MiXCR, TCRdb re-called the multiplex PCR reads, giving one row per CDR3 protein. This sample carries 7,000 or so distinct CDR3 sequences, around 64% of them seen once, and the ten largest clones take under 60%. The sequencing input was naive and transitional (CD45RA+) T cells sorted from blood. The receptor source for this set is a man in his forties in good health. Both conserved end residues are part of each CDR3. Fields, in order: V gene, CDR3 length, J gene, D gene, clone size, CDR3 DNA, CDR3 protein. D genes are given only for firm matches. Part of the rows lack a size; the others show once, few, many or a class for expanded clones.

TRBV14	15	TRBJ2-1	.	.	TGTGCCAGCAGCCAAGATTTAGACTCGCACAATGAGCAGTTCTTC	CASSQDLDSHNEQFF
TRBV28	15	TRBJ2-1	.	.	TGTGCCAGCAGTTCGGGACTGGGATCCTACAATGAGCAGTTCTTC	CASSSGLGSYNEQFF
TRBV12-3/TRBV12-4	14	TRBJ2-5	.	.	TGTGCCAGCAGTTCCACTGACGTCCAAGAGACCCAGTACTTC	CASSSTDVQETQYF
TRBV19	13	TRBJ2-7	TRBD1	.	TGTGCCAGTAGTATTAACAGGGGCTACGAGCAGTACTTC	CASSINRGYEQYF
TRBV28	13	TRBJ2-5	.	few	TGTGCCAACTCCAGGGGCCCCCAAGAGACCCAGTACTTC	CANSRGPQETQYF
TRBV19	14	TRBJ2-1	.	few	TGTGCCAGTAGTATATGGGGCTCCTACAATGAGCAGTTCTTC	CASSIWGSYNEQFF
TRBV6-1	15	TRBJ2-1	TRBD2	few	TGTGCCAGCAGTGATCCTAGCGGAGGTCGTATTGAGCAGTTCTTC	CASSDPSGGRIEQFF
TRBV19	15	TRBJ2-7	TRBD2	.	TGTGCCAGTAGTATTCGCACTAGCGGGAATTACGAGCAGTACTTC	CASSIRTSGNYEQYF
TRBV27	14	TRBJ1-6	.	.	TGTGCCAGCAGTTTAACCGGTTATAATTCACCCCTCCACTTT	CASSLTGYNSPLHF
TRBV5-1	16	TRBJ2-1	TRBD2	few	TGCGCCAGCAGCTTAACTAGCGGGGGGACCTACAATGAGCAGTTCTTC	CASSLTSGGTYNEQFF
TRBV2	13	TRBJ1-5	.	.	TGTGCCAGCAGTGAACAGGGTAATCAGCCCCAGCATTTT	CASSEQGNQPQHF
TRBV14	13	TRBJ2-1	.	.	TGTGCCAGCAGCCCGACAGTCTACAATGAGCAGTTCTTC	CASSPTVYNEQFF
TRBV11-2	14	TRBJ2-7	.	.	TGTGCCAGCAGCGCACCGGGTCCTACCTACGAGCAGTACTTC	CASSAPGPTYEQYF
TRBV4-1	16	TRBJ1-3	.	.	TGCGCCAGCAGCCAAGGTTTACCTAGCTCTGGAAACACCATATATTTT	CASSQGLPSSGNTIYF
TRBV11-1	16	TRBJ2-1	.	.	TGTGCCAGCAGCTGGGCTGCTATTTATTCCTACAATGAGCAGTTCTTC	CASSWAAIYSYNEQFF
TRBV10-3	14	TRBJ1-4	TRBD1	.	TGTGCCATCAGGGACAGGGATGGTGACGAAAAACTGTTTTTT	CAIRDRDGDEKLFF
TRBV15	14	TRBJ1-4	.	.	TGTGCCACCAGGACAGACATTCACACCGTTGGACTGTTTTTT	CATRTDIHTVGLFF
TRBV10-3	12	TRBJ2-3	.	.	TGTGCCATCAGTGAGTCGGGAGATACGCAGTATTTT	CAISESGDTQYF
TRBV12-3/TRBV12-4	14	TRBJ1-6	TRBD1	.	TGTGCCAGCAGTTTAGCGGACAGGGTTTCACCCCTCCACTTT	CASSLADRVSPLHF
TRBV29-1	15	TRBJ2-7	.	.	TGCAGCGTCGCCGGGACCCCGAGGGGATCCTACGAGCAGTACTTC	CSVAGTPRGSYEQYF
TRBV4-1	17	TRBJ2-1	.	.	TGCGCCAGCAGCCAAGTATTGACCCTACCCCGCTACAATGAGCAGTTCTTC	CASSQVLTLPRYNEQFF
TRBV13	12	TRBJ2-7	.	.	TGTGCCAGCAGCCCCAACAGATACGAGCAGTACTTC	CASSPNRYEQYF
TRBV11-2	15	TRBJ2-3	TRBD1	once	TGTGCCAGCAGCAAACGTACAGGGGGCGCAGATACGCAGTATTTT	CASSKRTGGADTQYF
TRBV11-2	15	TRBJ2-7	TRBD1	.	TGTGCCAGCGGCGTTCCGGGACAGCGACCCTACGAGCAGTACTTC	CASGVPGQRPYEQYF
TRBV28	17	TRBJ2-5	TRBD2	.	TGTGCCAGCAGTTTTTCGGGACTAGCGGGGGTTGGAGAGACCCAGTACTTC	CASSFSGLAGVGETQYF